The 3 T cell receptor beta chains presented below share a single source sample, sequenced in a study of cytomegalovirus exposure and HLA in healthy donors. PCR primers comprised 60 Vbeta and 13 Jbeta primers. The data were produced by immunoSEQ multiplex PCR, yet TCRdb's version contains in-frame clones alone and is incomplete. The table includes about 140,000 clones, 80% detected once. Source material: PBMCs. The source of these receptors is a man younger than 40 in good health and CMV-seronegative.

DNA of the CDR3: TGTGCCAGCAGCCGACAGTTGGGGGAGACCCAGTACTTC. Protein sequence: CASSRQLGETQYF. This rearrangement joins TRBV6-4 to TRBJ2-5; perhaps TRBD1 as D (5 bases). CDR1 MRHNA and CDR2 SNTAGT come from the germline V gene. This CDR3 has 13 residues. V was clipped by 6 bases and J by 5 bases, with 13 bases between them.

This clone was seen a handful of times. The chain uses TRBV12-5 and TRBJ1-3; D call uncertain. This CDR3 spans 16 amino acids. CDR1 is LGHNT, CDR2 FRNRAP, per germline. Trimming took off 2 bases at V and 0 bases at J, with 11 bases between the two ends. CDR3 DNA sequence: TGTGCTAGTGGTTTGCCACACCTTAACTCTGGAAACACCATATATTTT. This codes for CASGLPHLNSGNTIYF.

J is TRBJ2-6 and V is TRBV9; 9 bases align to TRBD1. V lost 0 bases to trimming and J lost 5 bases; unmatched junction nucleotides: 12. This CDR3 is 19 amino acids long. Germline assignment: CDR1 SGDLS and CDR2 YYNGEE. The CDR3 sequence is CASSVAPLLGQGRANVLTF. In DNA, the CDR3 is TGTGCCAGCAGCGTAGCCCCACTTCTCGGACAGGGGAGGGCCAACGTCCTGACTTTC.